This T cell receptor (beta chain) was identified in a study of blood T cell repertoires in COVID-19. Study-level information: Researchers got acute and convalescent COVID-19 samples from the United States, Italy and Spain. Sample material is recorded as cDNA or gDNA derived from T cells, B-cell-depleted T cells, or PBMCs.

In the authors' methods: Reference gene primers were amplified, and this amplification served to estimate nucleated cell counts. Libraries were prepared by immunoSEQ multiplex PCR; TCRdb keeps only in-frame clonotypes and omits some of them. That table furnishes V, J and clone size, whereas the DNA furnished D and trimming. The sample lists some 260,000 clones, over 70% seen once, with around 3.4% in the top ten. Sequenced: peripheral blood. The TCR sequence derives from a woman aged 80 or over with acute or convalescent COVID-19.

CDR3 protein: CASSPASGGLETQYF. The CDR3 DNA is TGTGCCAGCAGCCCCGCTAGCGGGGGTTTAGAGACCCAGTACTTC. V usage is TRBV5-6 and J usage is TRBJ2-5; 10 positions match TRBD2. The germline V gene encodes CDR1 SGHDT and CDR2 YYEEEE. Trimming cost V 4 bases and J 4 bases; bases outside gene matches: 7. The CDR3 is made up of 15 amino acids.